Listed below are T cell receptor beta chains from one sample, sequenced in a study of blood T cell repertoires in COVID-19. Only in-frame clones appear in the TCRdb table, and some are missing; sequencing was by immunoSEQ multiplex PCR. The sample yields a few hundred thousand clones, approximately 86% seen once. Specimen: peripheral blood. All receptors come from a middle-aged man who had recovered from COVID-19. CDR3s include the opening cysteine and the closing phenylalanine or tryptophan. The D gene is left open where the match is weak. Where a row states a size, it is once, few, many or the class of an expanded clone; other rows omit it.

-	TRBV3-1/TRBV3-2	few	TRBJ2-1	CASSQDRGGYNEQFF	TGTGCCAGCAGCCAAGATCGAGGGGGCTACAATGAGCAGTTCTTC
-	TRBV2	-	TRBJ2-2	CASSAGLPTTGELFF	TGTGCCAGCAGCGCGGGGCTGCCCACCACCGGGGAGCTGTTTTTT
-	TRBV7-2	-	TRBJ1-1	CASSFPPGMNTEAFF	TGTGCCAGCAGCTTCCCTCCGGGGATGAACACTGAAGCTTTCTTT
TRBD2	TRBV7-8	-	TRBJ2-3	CASSFGSGGAADTQYF	TGTGCCAGCAGCTTCGGTAGCGGGGGGGCCGCAGATACGCAGTATTTT
TRBD2	TRBV12-3/TRBV12-4	few	TRBJ2-1	CASSFASGRGGFF	TGTGCCAGCAGTTTCGCTAGCGGGAGAGGGGGTTTCTTC
TRBD1	TRBV10-3	-	TRBJ1-2	CATKDQQGALYTF	TGTGCCACCAAAGACCAACAGGGGGCCCTCTACACCTTC
-	TRBV5-6	once	TRBJ2-3	CASSGGTGPRTQYF	TGTGCCAGCAGCGGGGGGACTGGCCCACGTACGCAGTATTTT
-	TRBV6-5	-	TRBJ2-1	CASSYGSTDEQFF	TGTGCCAGCAGTTACGGTAGTACGGATGAGCAGTTCTTC
TRBD1	TRBV24-1	once	TRBJ2-7	CATGYRQGSPYEQYF	TGTGCCACCGGATACAGACAGGGGTCCCCTTACGAGCAGTACTTC
-	TRBV14	-	TRBJ2-5	CASSQEGWAFETQYF	TGTGCCAGCAGCCAAGAAGGTTGGGCATTTGAGACCCAGTACTTC
-	TRBV10-1	-	TRBJ2-4	CASSQGASGDIAKNIQYF	TGCGCCAGCAGTCAGGGGGCTAGCGGGGATATAGCCAAAAACATTCAGTACTTC
-	TRBV7-7	-	TRBJ2-5	CASSRAGDIRETQYF	TGTGCCAGCAGCCGGGCAGGGGACATACGAGAGACCCAGTACTTC
-	TRBV7-2	-	TRBJ1-2	CASSITSLRGYTF	TGTGCCAGCAGCATCACGTCATTGAGAGGCTACACCTTC
TRBD2	TRBV27	-	TRBJ2-7	CASSRTSGYEQYF	TGTGCCAGCAGCCGGACTAGCGGCTACGAGCAGTACTTC
-	TRBV2	-	TRBJ1-1	CASTLLQGQNTEAFF	TGTGCCAGCACCCTACTACAGGGCCAGAACACTGAAGCTTTCTTT
TRBD2	TRBV7-2	-	TRBJ2-2	CASSPRGEVTGELFF	TGTGCCAGCAGCCCCCGGGGGGAAGTTACCGGGGAGCTGTTTTTT
-	TRBV6-5	-	TRBJ2-7	CASRAGQQLYEQYF	TGTGCCAGCAGGGCGGGACAGCAATTATACGAGCAGTACTTC
-	TRBV14	-	TRBJ2-3	CASSPLGEADTQYF	TGTGCCAGCAGCCCCTTGGGGGAGGCAGATACGCAGTATTTT
-	TRBV5-6	-	TRBJ1-3	CASSLPGLNSGNTIYF	TGTGCCAGCAGCTTACCGGGACTAAACTCTGGAAACACCATATATTTT
-	TRBV5-6	-	TRBJ2-7	CASSSFSEQYF	TGTGCCAGCAGCTCCTTCTCCGAGCAGTACTTC
-	TRBV7-9	-	TRBJ1-6	CASTTTRRNSPLHF	TGTGCCAGCACCACGACACGGAGGAATTCACCCCTCCACTTT
-	TRBV10-1	-	TRBJ2-7	CASSEGAGDFHEQYF	TGCGCCAGCAGTGAAGGGGCAGGGGATTTCCACGAGCAGTACTTC
TRBD1	TRBV10-3	-	TRBJ1-1	CAISDHTGGSGEAFF	TGTGCCATCAGTGACCACACAGGGGGCTCGGGTGAAGCTTTCTTT
TRBD2	TRBV10-3	-	TRBJ2-1	CAISESSGTSNEQFF	TGTGCCATCAGTGAGAGCTCCGGGACTAGCAATGAGCAGTTCTTC
TRBD1	TRBV11-1	-	TRBJ1-4	CASSLDRGRSEKLFF	TGTGCCAGCAGCTTAGACAGGGGAAGAAGTGAAAAACTGTTTTTT
TRBD2	TRBV9	-	TRBJ2-1	CASSGLVLATQNEQFF	TGTGCCAGCAGCGGATTGGTACTAGCGACTCAAAATGAGCAGTTCTTC
TRBD2	TRBV5-4	-	TRBJ2-3	CASSQRGGFTDTQYF	TGTGCCAGCAGCCAGCGGGGGGGCTTCACAGATACGCAGTATTTT
TRBD1	TRBV27	-	TRBJ1-5	CASSFRDSLNQPQHF	TGTGCCAGCAGTTTCCGGGACAGTCTCAATCAGCCCCAGCATTTT
TRBD2	TRBV5-1	few	TRBJ2-2	CASSLEAGVTGELFF	TGCGCCAGCAGCTTGGAAGCGGGAGTCACCGGGGAGCTGTTTTTT
TRBD1	TRBV5-8	-	TRBJ2-7	CASSSTGSSHRGEQYF	TGTGCCAGCAGCTCCACTGGTAGTAGCCACAGGGGCGAGCAGTACTTC
TRBD2	TRBV4-3	-	TRBJ2-1	CASSQDLSGSSYNEQFF	TGCGCCAGCAGCCAAGATCTAAGCGGGAGCTCCTACAATGAGCAGTTCTTC
TRBD2	TRBV2	-	TRBJ2-7	CASRGLAGGEQYF	TGTGCCAGCAGGGGACTAGCGGGAGGCGAGCAGTACTTC
TRBD1	TRBV7-9	-	TRBJ2-7	CASSLAPGQGVHEQYF	TGTGCCAGCAGCTTAGCACCGGGACAGGGGGTCCACGAGCAGTACTTC
TRBD2	TRBV18	-	TRBJ2-1	CASSPPASGRAVSYNEQFF	TGTGCCAGCTCACCACCGGCTAGCGGGAGGGCCGTATCATACAATGAGCAGTTCTTC
-	TRBV5-1	-	TRBJ1-1	CASSTWGREDTEAFF	TGCGCCAGCAGCACCTGGGGCAGGGAGGACACTGAAGCTTTCTTT
TRBD2	TRBV2	-	TRBJ2-7	CASTLAGGPPYEQYF	TGTGCCAGCACATTAGCGGGAGGGCCCCCCTACGAGCAGTACTTC
TRBD1	TRBV6-2/TRBV6-3	-	TRBJ1-1	CASSPRTGVNTEAFF	TGTGCCAGCAGTCCGAGGACAGGAGTGAACACTGAAGCTTTCTTT
TRBD1	TRBV7-9	few	TRBJ1-5	CASSLGPRDRGSNQPQHF	TGTGCCAGCAGCTTAGGACCCCGGGACAGGGGGAGCAATCAGCCCCAGCATTTT
TRBD1	TRBV18	-	TRBJ2-2	CASSGTVNTGELFF	TGTGCCAGCTCAGGGACAGTGAACACCGGGGAGCTGTTTTTT
TRBD1	TRBV11-3	-	TRBJ2-5	CASSFSGPGQGAETQYF	TGTGCCAGCAGCTTTTCCGGCCCGGGACAGGGGGCAGAGACCCAGTACTTC
TRBD2	TRBV5-4	-	TRBJ2-3	CASSFGRAADTQYF	TGTGCCAGCAGCTTTGGGAGGGCGGCAGATACGCAGTATTTT
TRBD2	TRBV11-3	-	TRBJ2-1	CASSLGSSGSNEQFF	TGTGCCAGCAGCTTAGGGTCTAGCGGAAGCAATGAGCAGTTCTTC
TRBD2	TRBV11-2	-	TRBJ2-5	CASSSGLAGIETQYF	TGTGCCAGCAGCTCGGGACTAGCGGGGATCGAGACCCAGTACTTC
TRBD1	TRBV7-9	-	TRBJ2-7	CASSTAGTGISYEQYF	TGTGCCAGCAGCACCGCCGGGACAGGGATCTCCTACGAGCAGTACTTC
-	TRBV13	-	TRBJ2-7	CASSLGGSSYEQYF	TGTGCCAGCAGCTTAGGCGGGAGTTCATACGAGCAGTACTTC
-	TRBV25-1	-	TRBJ2-2	CASTRKNTGELFF	TGTGCCAGCACCAGGAAGAACACCGGGGAGCTGTTTTTT
-	TRBV9	few	TRBJ1-2	CASSGRGGDGYTF	TGTGCCAGCAGCGGCCGAGGGGGGGATGGCTACACCTTC
-	TRBV28	-	TRBJ2-4	CASLGVGGKNIQYF	TGTGCCAGTCTTGGGGTCGGGGGCAAAAACATTCAGTACTTC
TRBD2	TRBV2	-	TRBJ2-3	CASSEVAGVKDTQYF	TGTGCCAGCAGTGAAGTAGCGGGGGTAAAAGATACGCAGTATTTT
-	TRBV2	-	TRBJ1-4	CASSAQRGSWEKLFF	TGTGCCAGCAGTGCCCAGCGAGGGAGCTGGGAAAAACTGTTTTTT
-	TRBV3-1/TRBV3-2	-	TRBJ1-1	CASSQANRRQEGDTEAFF	TGTGCCAGCAGCCAAGCAAACAGAAGACAGGAAGGGGACACTGAAGCTTTCTTT
TRBD2	TRBV7-2	-	TRBJ2-5	CASSLDRTSGEVGMETQYF	TGTGCCAGCAGCTTAGATCGGACTAGCGGGGAGGTGGGAATGGAGACCCAGTACTTC
-	TRBV30	few	TRBJ1-5	CAWRQRGYSNQPQHF	TGTGCCTGGAGACAAAGGGGGTATAGCAATCAGCCCCAGCATTTT
-	TRBV20-1	-	TRBJ2-7	CSARDSYEQYF	TGCAGTGCTAGGGACAGCTACGAGCAGTACTTC
-	TRBV12-3/TRBV12-4	-	TRBJ1-5	CASSFIPGRPQHF	TGTGCCAGCAGTTTCATCCCTGGTAGGCCCCAGCATTTT
-	TRBV29-1	-	TRBJ1-1	CSVHITPGTEAFF	TGCAGCGTCCACATTACCCCAGGCACTGAAGCTTTCTTT
-	TRBV7-2	-	TRBJ2-2	CASSSSPGPGELFF	TGTGCCAGCAGTTCATCGCCGGGTCCCGGGGAGCTGTTTTTT